This T cell receptor (beta chain) was documented in a study of blood T cell repertoires in COVID-19. Some clones are missing from TCRdb's copy, which holds only in-frame ones; the method was immunoSEQ multiplex PCR. The table lists 150,000 or so clones, roughly 83% of them singletons, with approximately 8.4% in the top ten. Trimming removed 3 bases from V and 2 bases from J; junction bases left unmatched: 7. Per the germline V gene, CDR1 is SNHLY and CDR2 is FYNNEI. The length of the CDR3 is 18 residues. The sequence was collected from a man aged 45-60 years who had recovered from COVID-19. Sequencing was carried out using PBMCs or T cells enriched from blood (not recorded which). V and J are TRBV2 and TRBJ2-6, with TRBD1 matching over 10 bases. The CDR3 spells CASSDRDRGLPGANVLTF. In nucleotides, the CDR3 is TGTGCCAGCAGTGACCGGGACAGGGGTTTACCTGGGGCCAACGTCCTGACTTTC. Variable domain in full (rest from reference TRBV2 and TRBJ2-6): EPEVTQTPSHQVTQMGQEVILRCVPISNHLYFYWYRQILGQKVEFLVSFYNNEISEKSEIFDDQFSVERPDGSNFTLKIRSTKLEDSAMYFCASSDRDRGLPGANVLTFGAGSRLTVL.